This TCR beta chain was sequenced for a study of shared clonotypes between healthy human individuals. Each sorted subset replicate got 200 ng genomic DNA, roughly 27,000 genomes. Sequenced by immunoSEQ multiplex PCR; TCRdb stores in-frame clones only, minus some. Among about 710,000 clones listed, roughly 72% were seen once. Germline lookup yields CDR1 MDHEN and CDR2 SYDVKM. The CDR3 extends over 14 amino acids. The V and J ends lost 3 bases and 2 bases respectively, with 9 bases between them. Sequences were obtained from memory CD4+ T cells sorted from blood. Subset: CD45RA-negative fraction. The chain uses TRBV28 and TRBJ2-3, with D perhaps matching TRBD1 (5 bases). The clonotype comes from a woman aged 30 to 39 in good health. Here the CDR3 DNA reads TGTGCCAGCAGTTTTGACAGAAACACAGATACGCAGTATTTT. It is translated as CASSFDRNTDTQYF.